A selection of T cell receptor beta chains follows, all from one sample in a study of T cells in Graves' hyperthyroidism and ophthalmopathy. TCRdb called the multiplex PCR reads again in MiXCR, with one record for every CDR3 protein. Counted here are 400,000 to 500,000 distinct CDR3 sequences, under 15% occurring once; the ten biggest clones make up 13%. The sample taken for sequencing was blood. The source is a man aged 18 to 29 with Graves' ophthalmopathy. Each CDR3 is given with its conserved first and last residue.

TRBV5-1	TRBJ2-7	CASSFTGSHEQYF
TRBV20-1	TRBJ2-2	CSARSGENTGELFF
TRBV29-1	TRBJ1-1	CSVAGDRGHTEAFF
TRBV18	TRBJ2-1	CASSITGDPFDEQFF
TRBV2	TRBJ1-5	CASSEGWDSRYQPQHF
TRBV12-3/TRBV12-4	TRBJ2-7	CASSFGQGGIGAYEQYF
TRBV12-3/TRBV12-4	TRBJ1-1	CASRGIAAFF
TRBV3-1	TRBJ2-1	CASSQGLVRDEQFF
TRBV6-6	TRBJ2-7	CASSYPQGPGGYEQYF
TRBV19	TRBJ1-1	CASSIDDSMNTEAFF
TRBV3-1	TRBJ2-1	CASSRAGFSYNEQFF
TRBV3-1	TRBJ2-4	CASSQTSGGLYF
TRBV4-2	TRBJ2-7	CASSQNYDRGQQYF
TRBV2	TRBJ2-7	CASSEVASGGHYEQYF
TRBV20-1	TRBJ2-7	CSTYHSGRTNEQYF
TRBV7-9	TRBJ2-7	CASSLTDIPTYEQYF
TRBV12-3/TRBV12-4	TRBJ2-3	CASSDFSTDTQYF
TRBV20-1	TRBJ1-5	CSAKDWSGPGGNQPQHF